One and the same sample provided the 29 T cell receptor beta chains below, sequenced in a study of shared clonotypes between healthy human individuals. TCRdb keeps only in-frame clones here, not all; method: immunoSEQ multiplex PCR. The sample lists 2,500,000 or so clones, roughly 93% occurring once. Sequencing was carried out using naive CD4+ T cells from PBMCs. This sample's subset: CD45RA+ positively selected. These receptors were collected from a young man in good health. Some clones in this sample may be carry-over from other donors' samples.

This clone appeared once. Additional DNA sequences in this sample encode the identical CDR3. This chain connects TRBV7-9 to TRBJ2-5, with a tentative D call TRBD2 (5 bases). V was pared by 1 base and J by 4 bases, with 10 bases between. This CDR3 contains 14 residues. Per germline, CDR1 SEHNR and CDR2 FQNEAQ (reference sequence). The CDR3 DNA reads TGTGCCAGCAGCTTAGGCAGCGGATTAGAGACCCAGTACTTC. Translating it yields CASSLGSGLETQYF.

The chain couples TRBV7-8 to TRBJ1-1; D remains unclear. CDR1 and CDR2 from the germline V gene are SGHVS and FQNEAQ. The germline V and J ends were trimmed by 5 bases and 5 bases, with 15 bases remaining between them. The CDR3 has 14 residues. For the CDR3, the DNA is TGTGCCAGCAGCCTCTACGGCGGAATAACTGAAGCTTTCTTT. It translates to CASSLYGGITEAFF.

This rearrangement joins TRBV2 to TRBJ1-3; tentative D call: TRBD1 (5 bases). V was trimmed by 5 bases and J by 1 base, leaving 15 bases between them. The CDR3 consists of 16 residues. CDR1 is SNHLY, CDR2 FYNNEI, per germline. The CDR3 DNA is TGTGCCAGCAGTTTTTGGGGACGGACGTCTGGAAACACCATATATTTT. This codes for CASSFWGRTSGNTIYF.

Worth noting for this clone: This same CDR3 is encoded by further DNA sequences in the sample. As DNA, the CDR3 is TGTGCCAGCAGTTCCCCCGCGGGGGGGGCAGATACGCAGTATTTT. Translation gives CASSSPAGGADTQYF. The chain joins TRBV28 to TRBJ2-3; 9 bases are shared with TRBD2. The CDR3 is 15 amino acids. V shed 4 bases, J shed 4 bases, and the junction held 6 bases outside the gene matches. CDR1 MDHEN and CDR2 SYDVKM come from the germline V gene.

The rearrangement links TRBV6-5 to TRBJ1-1; D call uncertain. The germline V gene has CDR1 MNHEY and CDR2 SVGAGI. The CDR3 consists of 15 residues. V was clipped by 6 bases and J by 6 bases, with 20 bases between them. The CDR3 here is CASRPLDGIPAEAFF. DNA for the CDR3: TGTGCCAGCAGACCTTTGGACGGAATTCCTGCTGAAGCTTTCTTT.

A word on this clone: This CDR3 is also generated by other DNA sequences in the sample. V is TRBV5-4 and J is TRBJ1-1, with D possibly matching TRBD1 (5 bases). Trimming pared 5 bases from V and 1 base from J, leaving 12 bases between. CDR1 is SGHNT and CDR2 is YYREEE in the germline V gene (reference sequence). This CDR3 is 14 amino acids long. The CDR3 bases are TGTGCCAGCAGTTCAACAGGAGGGAACACTGAAGCTTTCTTT. This gives the protein CASSSTGGNTEAFF.

The chain links TRBV7-2 to TRBJ1-4; unclear D gene. Between the trimmed V and J ends, which lost 2 bases and 0 bases, there was a span of 7 bases. Germline CDR1 reads SGHTA; CDR2 reads FQGNSA. This CDR3 is 15 amino acids long. The CDR3 here is CASSLNAATNEKLFF. CDR3 nucleotides: TGTGCCAGCAGCTTAAATGCTGCAACTAATGAAAAACTGTTTTTT.

V and J are TRBV25-1 and TRBJ2-1; 9 positions match TRBD1. The CDR3 covers 12 residues. V trimming: 6 bases; J trimming: 7 bases; junction bases outside the gene matches: 1. CDR1 MGHDK and CDR2 SYGVNS come from the germline V gene. In nucleotides, the CDR3 is TGTGCCAGCAGACAGGGGGCGAATGAGCAGTTCTTC. This gives the protein CASRQGANEQFF.

The chain combines TRBV9 with TRBJ2-7; the match to TRBD1 covers 7 bases. This CDR3 has 14 amino acids. Trimming removed 4 bases from V and 5 bases from J; junction bases left unmatched: 9. Germline values: CDR1 SGDLS, CDR2 YYNGEE. The CDR3 DNA sequence: TGTGCCAGCAGCTATAGACAGGGAACCCACGAGCAGTACTTC. It encodes CASSYRQGTHEQYF.

The rearrangement joins TRBV11-3 to TRBJ2-2, with 12 nucleotides matching TRBD2. CDR1 and CDR2 from the germline V gene are SGHNT and YENEEA. The CDR3 extends over 17 amino acids. Trimming took 5 bases from V and 2 from J; bases not matched to a gene: 6. CDR3 DNA: TGTGCCAGCAGCACCTCTAGCGGGAGGGGTAACACCGGGGAGCTGTTTTTT. Translating gives CASSTSSGRGNTGELFF.

The gene calls are TRBV10-3 and TRBJ1-1; 12 bases fit TRBD1. The CDR3 has 15 residues. V lost 6 bases and J lost 1; bases outside the gene matches: 3. Germline CDR1 reads ENHRY; CDR2 reads SYGVKD. CDR3 region: CAIRGQGASNTEAFF. CDR3 bases: TGTGCCATCAGGGGACAGGGGGCCTCGAACACTGAAGCTTTCTTT.

The V and J genes are TRBV30 and TRBJ2-5; no definite D call. The germline gives CDR1 GTSNPN, CDR2 SVGIG (reference sequence). Between the trimmed V and J ends, which lost 2 bases and 2 bases, there was a span of 9 bases. This CDR3 spans 13 amino acids. The CDR3 reads CAWSPRAQETQYF. The CDR3 coding sequence is TGTGCCTGGAGTCCAAGGGCTCAAGAGACCCAGTACTTC.

CDR3 coding DNA: TGCGCCAGCAGCCCTCAGGGGGCTGGGGGCTACACCTTC. The encoded protein is CASSPQGAGGYTF. This chain uses TRBV5-1 with TRBJ1-2; 8 bases are shared with TRBD1. The germline V gene has CDR1 SGHRS and CDR2 YFSETQ. J lost 8 bases, V lost 4 bases, and 7 bases had no gene match. The CDR3 contains 13 residues.

This clone was counted a single time. The rearrangement uses TRBV25-1 and TRBJ2-7; D may be TRBD1 (6 bases). Trimming took off 7 bases at V and 6 bases at J, with 13 bases between the two ends. The CDR3 is 12 amino acids. Germline V gene lookup returns CDR1 MGHDK and CDR2 SYGVNS. Here the CDR3 reads CASTTTGSEQYF. CDR3 nucleotides: TGTGCCAGCACCACCACAGGGAGCGAGCAGTACTTC.

CDR3: CASTRQYPNEKLFF. CDR3 DNA sequence: TGTGCCAGCACGCGACAGTACCCTAATGAAAAACTGTTTTTT. The V gene is TRBV28, the J gene TRBJ1-4, with D possibly being TRBD1 (5 bases). The germline CDR1 and CDR2 sequences are MDHEN and SYDVKM. Trimming took 7 bases from V and 3 from J, leaving 12 bases between them. The CDR3 consists of 14 residues.

The chain employs TRBV10-3 and TRBJ1-5; the match to TRBD1 covers 9 bases. The germline V gene has CDR1 ENHRY and CDR2 SYGVKD. The CDR3 extends over 18 amino acids. J lost 1 base, V lost 2 bases, and 9 bases had no gene match. The DNA of the CDR3 is TGTGCCATCAGTGAGACCGACAGGGGGATATCAAGCAATCAGCCCCAGCATTTT. Encoded protein: CAISETDRGISSNQPQHF.

This chain uses TRBV9 with TRBJ2-1; D may correspond to TRBD1 or TRBD2 (5 bases each). Germline loops: CDR1 SGDLS, CDR2 YYNGEE. This CDR3 is built from 17 residues. Trimming shortened V by 4 bases and J by 0 bases, and 17 bases separated the two germline ends. CDR3 residues: CASSPQWGKGSYNEQFF. CDR3 nucleotide sequence: TGTGCCAGCAGCCCCCAGTGGGGGAAAGGCTCCTACAATGAGCAGTTCTTC.

The chain joins TRBV28 to TRBJ1-1; 10 positions match TRBD1. The CDR3 consists of 14 residues. Germline V gene data show CDR1 as MDHEN and CDR2 as SYDVKM. The V gene end was trimmed by 5 bases and the J gene end by 10 bases; junction bases not matched to a gene: 10. In DNA, the CDR3 is TGTGCCAGCAGTGCCGGACAGGGGGTATTTCGAGCTTTCTTT. Residues: CASSAGQGVFRAFF.

This clone is a singleton in its sample. The CDR3 sequence: CASSEDRQGVSYEQYF. Here the CDR3 DNA reads TGTGCCAGCAGTGAAGATAGACAGGGTGTTTCCTACGAGCAGTACTTC. The genes are TRBV6-1 and TRBJ2-7; the match to TRBD1 covers 7 bases. The CDR3 is made up of 16 amino acids. Germline CDR1 reads MNHNS; CDR2 reads SASEGT. V lost 1 base, J lost 1 base, and 7 bases stayed unmatched.

The chain combines TRBV27 with TRBJ2-7; D gene unclear. CDR3 length equals 14 residues. Germline CDR1 MNHEY, CDR2 SMNVEV (reference sequence). Trimming shortened V by 0 bases and J by 5 bases, and 11 bases separated the two germline ends. The CDR3, as DNA: TGTGCCAGCAGTTTATCTAGGGCAGGTAACGAGCAGTACTTC. It encodes CASSLSRAGNEQYF.

The chain carries TRBV9 and TRBJ2-3; 10 bases are a match to TRBD1. The junction had 7 bases not matched to a gene; V was cut back by 4 bases and J by 8 bases. Germline CDR1 and CDR2: SGDLS and YYNGEE. The CDR3 runs 14 residues. CDR3 nucleotide sequence: TGTGCCAGCAGCTCCGGGACAGGGGATCGTACGCAGTATTTT. It encodes CASSSGTGDRTQYF.

In this sample, this clone turned up once. The rearrangement joins TRBV5-4 to TRBJ1-1, with D perhaps TRBD1 (6 bases). Trimming left V 0 bases short and J 4 bases short, with 10 bases between. This CDR3 is built from 14 residues. Germline V gene lookup returns CDR1 SGHNT and CDR2 YYREEE (reference sequence). The CDR3 bases are TGTGCCAGCAGCTTGGGAGGGGGGTTCACTGAAGCTTTCTTT. It codes for CASSLGGGFTEAFF.

The chain employs TRBV5-4 and TRBJ2-1, with D hard to call. Germline values: CDR1 SGHNT, CDR2 YYREEE (reference sequence). This CDR3 contains 15 residues. Trimming shortened V by 4 bases and J by 8 bases, and 19 bases separated the two germline ends. The CDR3 sequence is CASSPRALSRDEQFF. CDR3 sequence (DNA): TGTGCCAGCAGCCCCCGGGCTCTGTCACGGGATGAGCAGTTCTTC.

This clone was detected only a few times. This specimen includes other DNA sequences encoding the same CDR3. V gene TRBV2 combines with J gene TRBJ1-2; 8 positions agree with TRBD1. CDR3 size: 13 residues. Germline V gives CDR1 SNHLY, CDR2 FYNNEI. Trimming removed 4 bases from V and 2 bases from J; junction bases left unmatched: 0. CDR3 DNA: TGTGCCAGCAGTGGGACAGGGAACTATGGCTACACCTTC. Amino acids: CASSGTGNYGYTF. The full variable domain, its missing parts supplied by reference TRBV2 and TRBJ1-2, is EPEVTQTPSHQVTQMGQEVILRCVPISNHLYFYWYRQILGQKVEFLVSFYNNEISEKSEIFDDQFSVERPDGSNFTLKIRSTKLEDSAMYFCASSGTGNYGYTFGSGTRLTVV.

The chain joins TRBV19 to TRBJ1-2, with D possibly TRBD1 on 6 matching bases. Trimming took off 10 bases at V and 1 base at J, with 13 bases between the two ends. Germline V gene lookup returns CDR1 LNHDA and CDR2 SQIVND (reference sequence). The length of the CDR3 is 13 residues. This chain's CDR3 is CATSVQGNYGYTF. CDR3 DNA sequence: TGTGCCACCTCAGTACAGGGTAACTATGGCTACACCTTC.

Comments on this clone: Other nucleotide sequences from this sample produce the same CDR3. The rearrangement links TRBV7-2 to TRBJ1-2, with D maybe TRBD1 (5 bases). This CDR3 comprises 13 residues. The germline V gene encodes CDR1 SGHTA and CDR2 FQGNSA. The germline V and J ends were trimmed by 1 base and 2 bases, with 5 bases remaining between them. This CDR3 is CASSLGGNYGYTF. The DNA for the CDR3 is TGTGCCAGCAGCTTAGGGGGGAACTATGGCTACACCTTC.

V usage is TRBV28 and J usage is TRBJ2-5; D may be TRBD1 or TRBD2 (5 bases each). The J call is uncertain, as TRBJ2-7 better fits the DNA end. This CDR3 has 14 residues. Germline V gene sequence: CDR1 MDHEN, CDR2 SYDVKM. The CDR3, as DNA: TGTGCCAGCAGTTCCGGGACGCCGACCTACGAGCAGTACTTC. This translates into CASSSGTPTYEQYF.

The chain carries TRBV18 and TRBJ1-2, with a possible D match to TRBD1 (6 bases). Germline CDR1 reads KGHSH; CDR2 reads LQKENI. The V gene lost 3 bases and the J gene lost 1 base, with 12 bases spanning the gap. The CDR3 runs to 15 residues. In nucleotides, the CDR3 is TGTGCCAGCTCACCCACAGGGAGTGTTAACTATGGCTACACCTTC. Protein product: CASSPTGSVNYGYTF.

This rearrangement joins TRBV4-1 to TRBJ2-1; 8 positions match TRBD2. Germline V gene data show CDR1 as MGHRA and CDR2 as YSYEKL. Trimming cost V 4 bases and J 4 bases; bases outside gene matches: 6. CDR3 size: 15 residues. In DNA form, the CDR3 reads TGCGCCAGCAGCCTCACTAGCGGCCTATACAATGAGCAGTTCTTC. Protein product: CASSLTSGLYNEQFF.